This is a list of T cell receptor beta chains from one sample in a study of blood T cells in healthy people across ages. TCRdb reprocessed the 5' RACE reads via MiXCR and lists one record per CDR3 protein. The data contain 800,000 to 950,000 distinct CDR3 sequences, about 28% of them singletons. This same sample was also taken into another study, of T cells of mothers and their children.

The sequenced sample consisted of blood. These receptors were obtained from a woman aged 40 to 55 in good health. The CDR3 runs from the conserved cysteine through the conserved F or W. The D gene is left open where the match is weak. The listing skips clone size in some rows; elsewhere it reads once, few, many or a size class.

clone size	CDR3 length	D gene	J gene	V gene	CDR3 DNA	CDR3 protein
-	15	-	TRBJ2-7	TRBV5-1	TGCGCCAGCAGCTCACAGGGTATGAGCTCCTACGAGCAGTACTTC	CASSSQGMSSYEQYF
-	18	-	TRBJ2-7	TRBV11-1	TGTGCCAGCAGTGGGGCGGAGGGGACATCTAAAGACTACAATGAGCAGTACTTC	CASSGAEGTSKDYNEQYF
-	15	TRBD2	TRBJ2-2	TRBV28	TGTGCCAGCAGTTTAGTAGGCGGGGGGCCCGGGGAGCTGTTTTTT	CASSLVGGGPGELFF
-	15	-	TRBJ2-4	TRBV21-1	TGTGCCAGCAGCCTAGTAAACAGGGCAAAAAACATTCAGTACTTC	CASSLVNRAKNIQYF
-	15	TRBD1	TRBJ1-3	TRBV28	TGTGCCAGCAGTCAAACAGGGGTCTCTGGAAACACCATATATTTT	CASSQTGVSGNTIYF
-	15	-	TRBJ1-4	TRBV5-1	TGCGCCAGCCGTCCTGAGGACAGCCCTAATGAAAAACTGTTTTTT	CASRPEDSPNEKLFF
few	15	TRBD1	TRBJ1-2	TRBV28	TGTGCCAGCAGTGCGACCGGGACAGGGTCGAATGGCTACACCTTC	CASSATGTGSNGYTF
many	14	-	TRBJ2-6	TRBV29-1	TGCAGCGTTGCGTTCAGGTCTGGGGCCAACGTCCTGACTTTC	CSVAFRSGANVLTF
-	17	TRBD2	TRBJ2-3	TRBV5-1	TGCGCCAGCAGCGGGGGGCTGACTAGCGGGGGCACAGATACGCAGTATTTT	CASSGGLTSGGTDTQYF
many	13	TRBD2	TRBJ2-5	TRBV7-2	TGTGCCAGCAGCGTACTAGCGTCCGAGACCCAGTACTTC	CASSVLASETQYF
few	15	TRBD1	TRBJ1-4	TRBV7-8	TGTGCCAGCAGCCCACAGACAGGGATAAATGAAAAACTGTTTTTT	CASSPQTGINEKLFF
few	14	TRBD2	TRBJ2-5	TRBV5-6	TGTGCCAGCTATCCGGGGGGGCGGCAGGAGACCCAGTACTTC	CASYPGGRQETQYF
-	19	TRBD1	TRBJ1-5	TRBV12-3/TRBV12-4	TGTGCCAGCAGTTTAGCGCTAAGGGGGCTCGGGTATAGCAATCAGCCCCAGCATTTT	CASSLALRGLGYSNQPQHF
few	16	TRBD2	TRBJ2-1	TRBV5-1	TGCGCCAGCAGCGGAACTAGCGGGGGGGCCAGGAATGAGCAGTTCTTC	CASSGTSGGARNEQFF
-	16	TRBD2	TRBJ2-1	TRBV10-3	TGTGCCATCAGTGAGTCGAACAGCGGGGGGGTCAATGAGCAGTTCTTC	CAISESNSGGVNEQFF
few	15	TRBD1	TRBJ1-1	TRBV5-1	TGCGCCAGCAGCTTGGCCCAGGGGGAAAACACTGAAGCTTTCTTT	CASSLAQGENTEAFF
few	18	-	TRBJ2-1	TRBV6-1	TGTGCCAGCAGCGCACTCTCAGCCCGGACAGCTTCCTACAATGAGCAGTTCTTC	CASSALSARTASYNEQFF
many	14	-	TRBJ2-7	TRBV29-1	TGCAGCGTTGAGGGGGATGGGGACGCCTACGAGCAGTACTTC	CSVEGDGDAYEQYF
few	16	-	TRBJ2-7	TRBV12-3/TRBV12-4	TGTGCCAGCAGTTTCCCTTCGGGGCCAAGCTCCTACGAGCAGTACTTC	CASSFPSGPSSYEQYF
-	14	-	TRBJ2-5	TRBV6-5	TGTGCCAGCAGTTACGACCTAAGAATGGGGACCCAGTACTTC	CASSYDLRMGTQYF
few	13	-	TRBJ2-7	TRBV29-1	TGCAGCGTTGTAAAAGGACAGTCCTACGAGCAGTACTTC	CSVVKGQSYEQYF
-	15	-	TRBJ2-1	TRBV28	TGTGCCAGCAGTACGGGACCCGCGACCCGCAATGAGCAGTTCTTC	CASSTGPATRNEQFF
few	15	TRBD2	TRBJ2-7	TRBV5-4	TGTGCCAGCAGCACGGGACTAGCGGGTCTATACGAGCAGTACTTC	CASSTGLAGLYEQYF
many	15	-	TRBJ2-3	TRBV12-3/TRBV12-4	TGTGCCAGCAGCTCCTCGGCAGTTAGCACAGATACGCAGTATTTT	CASSSSAVSTDTQYF
many	14	TRBD2	TRBJ2-1	TRBV5-1	TGCGCCAGCAGCTCAAGCGGGGGGGCTAATGAGCAGTTCTTC	CASSSSGGANEQFF
few	14	TRBD1	TRBJ2-1	TRBV24-1	TGTGCCACCAGTGGAACAGGGGGCTACAATGAGCAGTTCTTC	CATSGTGGYNEQFF
few	13	-	TRBJ2-7	TRBV28	TGTGCCAGCAGTTTATCCCAGACTTACGAGCAGTACTTC	CASSLSQTYEQYF
-	14	-	TRBJ1-2	TRBV6-7	TGTGCCAGCAGTTACTTGGGGTCGCCGGATGGCTACACCTTC	CASSYLGSPDGYTF
-	14	-	TRBJ2-7	TRBV6-5	TGTGCCAGCAGCCCCTTTACCGGGACCTACGAGCAGTACTTC	CASSPFTGTYEQYF
many	15	-	TRBJ1-5	TRBV3-1	TGTGCCAGCAGCCTGGGGGGGGCGCGTGTTCAGCCCCAGCATTTT	CASSLGGARVQPQHF
few	15	TRBD1	TRBJ1-4	TRBV7-9	TGTGCCAGCAGCTTAGGGGGACAGTTTAATGAAAAACTGTTTTTT	CASSLGGQFNEKLFF
few	12	-	TRBJ1-2	TRBV28	TGTGCCAGCAGCCCACAGGAGGAAGGCTACACCTTC	CASSPQEEGYTF
few	16	-	TRBJ1-1	TRBV20-1	TGCAGTGCTAGAGATTGGGGGGCAGTCATGAACACTGAAGCTTTCTTT	CSARDWGAVMNTEAFF
-	18	-	TRBJ1-5	TRBV7-6	TGTGCCAGCAGCTTGATCGGCGGGGCAGCTAATAGCAATCAGCCCCAGCATTTT	CASSLIGGAANSNQPQHF
-	15	-	TRBJ1-2	TRBV3-1	TGTGCCAACAGCTACACTGGGTCAGGGGCAGCTGGCTACACCTTC	CANSYTGSGAAGYTF
many	13	-	TRBJ1-4	TRBV7-9	TGTGCCAGCAGCTTTTCCGTTAATGAAAAACTGTTTTTT	CASSFSVNEKLFF
-	14	TRBD1	TRBJ1-4	TRBV5-1	TGCGCCAGCAGCTCGAGACAGGGGAATGAAAAACTGTTTTTT	CASSSRQGNEKLFF